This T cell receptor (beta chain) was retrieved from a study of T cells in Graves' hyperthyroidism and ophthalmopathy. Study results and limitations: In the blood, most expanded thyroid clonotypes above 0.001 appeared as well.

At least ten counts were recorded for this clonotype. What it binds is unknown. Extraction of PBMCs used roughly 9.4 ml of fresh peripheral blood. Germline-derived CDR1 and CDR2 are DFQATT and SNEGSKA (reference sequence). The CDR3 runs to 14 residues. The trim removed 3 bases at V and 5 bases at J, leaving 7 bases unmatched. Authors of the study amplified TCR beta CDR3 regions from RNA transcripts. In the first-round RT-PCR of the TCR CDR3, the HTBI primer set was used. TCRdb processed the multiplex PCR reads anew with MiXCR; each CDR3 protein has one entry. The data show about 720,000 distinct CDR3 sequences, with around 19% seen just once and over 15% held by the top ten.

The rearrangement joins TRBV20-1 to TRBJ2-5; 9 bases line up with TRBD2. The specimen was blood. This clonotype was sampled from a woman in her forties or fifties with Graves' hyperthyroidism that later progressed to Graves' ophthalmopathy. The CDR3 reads CSARTSGGSETQYF. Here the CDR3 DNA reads TGCAGTGCTAGGACTAGCGGTGGAAGCGAGACCCAGTACTTC.